Below, 14 T cell receptor beta chains from the same sample are listed, as sequenced in a study of T cell clonotyping in hematopoietic cell transplantation. Indicated time point: recipient sample about 28 days before transplant, after cytoreduction. Measured with immunoSEQ multiplex PCR; TCRdb has only the in-frame clones, and not every one. The table records some 50,000 clones, roughly 85% of them present only once. Sample: peripheral blood mononuclear cells, taken before stem cell transplant. These receptors all stem from a man aged 60 to 69 with myelodysplastic syndrome. Some clones in this sample may be carry-over from other donors' samples.

The gene calls are TRBV7-6 and TRBJ2-2; D not resolved. The germline V gene has CDR1 SGHVS and CDR2 FNYEAQ. The V gene lost 1 base and the J gene lost 8 bases, with 11 bases spanning the gap. CDR3 length equals 14 residues. CDR3 amino acids: CASSLDSLSGELFF. The CDR3 coding sequence is TGTGCCAGCAGCTTAGACAGTTTGTCGGGGGAGCTGTTTTTT.

This chain joins TRBV7-9 and TRBJ2-1, with D possibly called TRBD1 or TRBD2 (5 bases each). Germline assignment: CDR1 SEHNR and CDR2 FQNEAQ (reference sequence). The CDR3 length is 15 residues. Trimming removed 1 base from V and 2 bases from J, with 9 bases in between. In nucleotides, the CDR3 is TGTGCCAGCAGCTTAGTCAGGGACCCCTACAATGAGCAGTTCTTC. Residues: CASSLVRDPYNEQFF.

This clone was observed a handful of times. The rearrangement uses TRBV7-8 and TRBJ1-2; perhaps TRBD1 as D (5 bases). V dropped 1 base and J dropped 8 bases, with 11 bases sitting between them. The V gene's germline CDR1 is SGHVS and CDR2 FQNEAQ. The CDR3 sequence is 13 residues long. This CDR3 is CASSLDGTGGYTF. The CDR3, as DNA: TGTGCCAGCAGCTTAGACGGGACGGGGGGCTACACCTTC.

This clone has a handful of counts. The rearrangement joins TRBV9 to TRBJ1-2; D unclear. Trimming left V 2 bases short and J 3 bases short, with 8 bases between. Germline V gene data show CDR1 as SGDLS and CDR2 as YYNGEE. The CDR3 covers 13 residues. The CDR3 DNA is TGTGCCAGCAGCGTCGGTCCGGACTATGGCTACACCTTC. This gives the protein CASSVGPDYGYTF.

V and J are TRBV28 and TRBJ1-1, with D possibly being TRBD1 (5 bases). The CDR3 has 16 residues. The V gene lost 5 bases and the J gene lost 2 bases, with 18 bases spanning the gap. Germline CDR1 is MDHEN and CDR2 is SYDVKM. For the CDR3, the DNA is TGTGCCAGCAGTATTACTAATGGACACCTAAACACTGAAGCTTTCTTT. It is translated as CASSITNGHLNTEAFF.

V usage is TRBV27 and J usage is TRBJ2-6; D gene ambiguous. CDR1 MNHEY and CDR2 SMNVEV come from the germline V gene (reference sequence). V lost 5 bases to trimming and J lost 0 bases, with 11 bases between them. This CDR3 is 16 amino acids long. The CDR3, as DNA: TGTGCCAGCAGTACCTTGGCAAGCTCTGGGGCCAACGTCCTGACTTTC. Protein sequence: CASSTLASSGANVLTF.

This clone occurred a few times. The rearrangement links TRBV7-2 to TRBJ2-3, with 7 bases aligning to TRBD2. Germline-derived CDR1 and CDR2 are SGHTA and FQGNSA. The CDR3 has 16 residues. With V trimmed by 5 bases and J by 2 bases, 10 bases remained unmatched. CDR3 DNA: TGTGCCAGCAGCCTGAAAGCGGGGCCTCACACAGATACGCAGTATTTT. It is translated as CASSLKAGPHTDTQYF.

The J gene is TRBJ2-3, the V gene TRBV9; possibly TRBD1 for D (6 bases). CDR1 is SGDLS, CDR2 YYNGEE, per germline. Trimming removed 6 bases from V and 6 bases from J, with 20 bases in between. This CDR3 has 15 amino acids. CDR3 residues: CASKGDPGNRDTQYF. In nucleotides, the CDR3 is TGTGCCAGCAAGGGGGATCCCGGGAATAGGGATACGCAGTATTTT.

The J gene is TRBJ1-4, the V gene TRBV2; possible D gene TRBD1, 5 bases. V gave up 7 bases and J gave up 5 bases, with 8 bases separating them. The CDR3 extends over 12 amino acids. Germline values: CDR1 SNHLY, CDR2 FYNNEI. The CDR3 DNA reads as TGTGCCAGCAAGACAGCAAATGAAAAACTGTTTTTT. It specifies CASKTANEKLFF. Combining the CDR3 with reference TRBV2 and TRBJ1-4 gives the whole variable domain EPEVTQTPSHQVTQMGQEVILRCVPISNHLYFYWYRQILGQKVEFLVSFYNNEISEKSEIFDDQFSVERPDGSNFTLKIRSTKLEDSAMYFCASKTANEKLFFGSGTQLSVL.

The chain couples TRBV28 to TRBJ1-6; D uncertain. Germline CDR1 and CDR2: MDHEN and SYDVKM. This CDR3 is built from 15 residues. Trimming took off 5 bases at V and 8 bases at J, with 16 bases between the two ends. CDR3 sequence reads: CASSPPLGMDSPLHF. DNA of the CDR3: TGTGCCAGCAGTCCACCTCTGGGGATGGATTCACCCCTCCACTTT.

This chain uses TRBV30 with TRBJ1-5; D gene unclear. V gave up 5 bases and J gave up 9 bases, with 11 bases separating them. This CDR3 region has 11 residues. Per the germline V gene, CDR1 is GTSNPN and CDR2 is SVGIG (reference sequence). The CDR3 region has the DNA TGTGCCTGGGGACCTGGTGGGCCCCAGCATTTT. The encoded protein is CAWGPGGPQHF.

The chain combines TRBV5-6 with TRBJ2-7; TRBD1 or TRBD2 may be the D gene (6 bases each). Germline V CDR1 and CDR2: SGHDT, YYEEEE. The CDR3 runs to 14 residues. The V end lost 3 bases, the J end lost 7 bases, and 17 bases lay between the germline ends. The CDR3 reads CASSSPPGGGEQYF. CDR3 sequence (DNA): TGTGCCAGCAGCTCACCACCTGGAGGGGGGGAGCAGTACTTC.

This clone was counted a few times. The chain uses TRBV4-1 and TRBJ2-1; D may match TRBD1 or TRBD2 (6 bases each). Trimming cost V 4 bases and J 0 bases, with 10 bases left between them. Germline V gene data show CDR1 as MGHRA and CDR2 as YSYEKL. This CDR3 contains 15 residues. CDR3 DNA: TGCGCCAGCAGCCCGAGGGGGGACTCCTACAATGAGCAGTTCTTC. This codes for CASSPRGDSYNEQFF.

The chain recombines TRBV7-6 with TRBJ1-1, with a weak D call TRBD1 (5 bases). The CDR3 totals 15 residues. Germline CDR1 reads SGHVS; CDR2 reads FNYEAQ. Trimming left V 0 bases short and J 0 bases short, with 8 bases between. For the CDR3, the DNA is TGTGCCAGCAGCTTAGCAGGGGACTTGAACACTGAAGCTTTCTTT. This sequence encodes CASSLAGDLNTEAFF. The full variable domain, with the rest looked up from reference TRBV7-6 and TRBJ1-1, is GAGVSQSPRYKVTKRGQDVALRCDPISGHVSLYWYRQALGQGPEFLTYFNYEAQQDKSGLPNDRFSAERPEGSISTLTIQRTEQRDSAMYRCASSLAGDLNTEAFFGQGTRLTVV.